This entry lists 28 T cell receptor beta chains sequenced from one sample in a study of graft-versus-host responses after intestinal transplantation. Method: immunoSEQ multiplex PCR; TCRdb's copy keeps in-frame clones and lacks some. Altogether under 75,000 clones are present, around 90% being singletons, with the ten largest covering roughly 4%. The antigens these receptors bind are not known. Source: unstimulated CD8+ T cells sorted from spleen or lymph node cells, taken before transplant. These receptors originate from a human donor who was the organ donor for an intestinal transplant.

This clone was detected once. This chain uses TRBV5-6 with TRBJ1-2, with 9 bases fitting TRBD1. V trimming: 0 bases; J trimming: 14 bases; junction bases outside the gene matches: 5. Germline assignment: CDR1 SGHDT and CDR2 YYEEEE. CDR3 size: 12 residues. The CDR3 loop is CASSLGGTGRTF. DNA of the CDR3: TGTGCCAGCAGCTTGGGGGGGACAGGGAGGACCTTC. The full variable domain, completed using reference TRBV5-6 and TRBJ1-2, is DAGVTQSPTHLIKTRGQQVTLRCSPKSGHDTVSWYQQALGQGPQFIFQYYEEEERQRGNFPDRFSGHQFPNYSSELNVNALLLGDSALYLCASSLGGTGRTFGSGTRLTVV.

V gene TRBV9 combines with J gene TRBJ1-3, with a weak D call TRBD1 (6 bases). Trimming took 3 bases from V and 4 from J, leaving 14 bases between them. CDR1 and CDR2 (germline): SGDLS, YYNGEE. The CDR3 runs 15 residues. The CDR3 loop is CASSEEEGGGNTIYF. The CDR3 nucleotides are TGTGCCAGCAGCGAGGAAGAGGGGGGGGGAAACACCATATATTTT.

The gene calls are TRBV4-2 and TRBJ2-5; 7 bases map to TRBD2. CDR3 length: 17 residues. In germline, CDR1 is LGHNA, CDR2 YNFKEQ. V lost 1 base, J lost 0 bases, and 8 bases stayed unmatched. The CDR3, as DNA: TGTGCCAGCAGCCAAGGAGAAACGGGGGGTGACCAAGAGACCCAGTACTTC. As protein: CASSQGETGGDQETQYF.

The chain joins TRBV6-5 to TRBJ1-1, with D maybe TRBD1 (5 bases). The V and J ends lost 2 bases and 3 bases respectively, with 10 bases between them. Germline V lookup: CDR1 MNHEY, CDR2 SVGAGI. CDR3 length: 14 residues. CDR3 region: CASSYRGGDTEAFF. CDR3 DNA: TGTGCCAGCAGTTACAGGGGAGGTGACACTGAAGCTTTCTTT.

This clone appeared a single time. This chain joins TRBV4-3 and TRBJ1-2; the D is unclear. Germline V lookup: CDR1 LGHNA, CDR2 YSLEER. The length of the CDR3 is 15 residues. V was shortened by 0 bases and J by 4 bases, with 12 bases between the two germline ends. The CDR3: CASSQDRTVRYGYTF. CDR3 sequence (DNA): TGCGCCAGCAGCCAAGACCGGACTGTTCGCTATGGCTACACCTTC.

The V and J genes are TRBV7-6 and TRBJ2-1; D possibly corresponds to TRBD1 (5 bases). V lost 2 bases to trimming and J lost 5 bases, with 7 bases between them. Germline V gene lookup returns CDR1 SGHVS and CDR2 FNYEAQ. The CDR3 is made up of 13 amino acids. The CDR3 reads CASSLSRDNEQFF. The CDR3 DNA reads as TGTGCCAGCAGCTTAAGCAGGGACAATGAGCAGTTCTTC. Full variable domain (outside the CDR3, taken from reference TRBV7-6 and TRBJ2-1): GAGVSQSPRYKVTKRGQDVALRCDPISGHVSLYWYRQALGQGPEFLTYFNYEAQQDKSGLPNDRFSAERPEGSISTLTIQRTEQRDSAMYRCASSLSRDNEQFFGPGTRLTVL.

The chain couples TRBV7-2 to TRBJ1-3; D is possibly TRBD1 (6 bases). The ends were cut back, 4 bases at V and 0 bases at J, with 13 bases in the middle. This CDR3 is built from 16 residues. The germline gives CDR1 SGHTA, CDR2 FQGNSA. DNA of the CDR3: TGTGCCAGCAGCTCAGGGGCCGATGACTCTGGAAACACCATATATTTT. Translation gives CASSSGADDSGNTIYF.

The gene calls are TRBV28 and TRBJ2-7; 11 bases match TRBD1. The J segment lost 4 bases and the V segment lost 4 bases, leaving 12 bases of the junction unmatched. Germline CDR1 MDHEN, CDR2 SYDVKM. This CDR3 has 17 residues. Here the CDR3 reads CASSSPDPGQGEYEQYV. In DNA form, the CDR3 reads TGTGCCAGCAGTTCGCCGGACCCGGGACAGGGGGAATACGAGCAGTACGTC.

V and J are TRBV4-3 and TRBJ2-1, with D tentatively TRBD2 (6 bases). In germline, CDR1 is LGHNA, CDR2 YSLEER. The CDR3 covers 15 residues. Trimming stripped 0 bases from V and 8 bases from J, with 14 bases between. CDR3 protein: CASSQELRGWDEQFF. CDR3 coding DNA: TGCGCCAGCAGCCAAGAGCTTCGGGGGTGGGATGAGCAGTTCTTC.

The CDR3 protein is CASSLEDSGVPEAFF. As DNA, the CDR3 is TGTGCCAGCAGCTTAGAGGACTCTGGGGTCCCTGAAGCTTTCTTT. The V and J genes are TRBV7-2 and TRBJ1-1; no clear D gene. In germline, CDR1 is SGHTA, CDR2 FQGNSA. The V and J ends lost 1 base and 6 bases respectively, with 15 bases between them. There are 15 residues in the CDR3. Filled out from reference TRBV7-2 and TRBJ1-1, the complete variable domain reads GAGVSQSPSNKVTEKGKDVELRCDPISGHTALYWYRQSLGQGLEFLIYFQGNSAPDKSGLPSDRFSAERTGGSVSTLTIQRTQQEDSAVYLCASSLEDSGVPEAFFGQGTRLTVV.

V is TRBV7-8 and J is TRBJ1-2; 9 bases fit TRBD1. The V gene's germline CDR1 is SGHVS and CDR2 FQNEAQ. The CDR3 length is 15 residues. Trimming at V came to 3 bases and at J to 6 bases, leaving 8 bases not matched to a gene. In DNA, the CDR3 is TGTGCCAGCAGCTTCTTGGCGACAGGGGGAGATGGCTACACCTTC. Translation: CASSFLATGGDGYTF.

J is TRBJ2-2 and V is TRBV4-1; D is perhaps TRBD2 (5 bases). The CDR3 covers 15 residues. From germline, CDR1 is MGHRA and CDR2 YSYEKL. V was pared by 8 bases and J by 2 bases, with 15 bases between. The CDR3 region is CASSTVRGNTGELFF. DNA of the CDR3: TGCGCCAGCTCAACCGTCCGGGGAAACACCGGGGAGCTGTTTTTT.

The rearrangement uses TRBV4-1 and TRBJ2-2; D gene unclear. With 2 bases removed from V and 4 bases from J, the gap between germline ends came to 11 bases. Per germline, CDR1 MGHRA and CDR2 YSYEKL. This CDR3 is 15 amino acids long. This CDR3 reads CASSQFVRLTGELFF. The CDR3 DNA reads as TGCGCCAGCAGCCAATTTGTCAGACTCACCGGGGAGCTGTTTTTT.

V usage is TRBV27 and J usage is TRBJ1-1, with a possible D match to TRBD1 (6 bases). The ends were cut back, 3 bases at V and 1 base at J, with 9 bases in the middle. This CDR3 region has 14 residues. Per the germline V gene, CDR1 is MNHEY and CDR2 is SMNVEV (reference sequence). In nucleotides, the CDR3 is TGTGCCAGCAGTTTCGGGGGGCAGAACACTGAAGCTTTCTTT. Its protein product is CASSFGGQNTEAFF.

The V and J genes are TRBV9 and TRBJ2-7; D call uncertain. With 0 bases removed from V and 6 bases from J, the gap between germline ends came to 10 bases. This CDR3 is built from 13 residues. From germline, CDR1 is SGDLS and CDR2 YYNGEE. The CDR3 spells CASSVAEKSEQYV. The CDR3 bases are TGTGCCAGCAGCGTAGCGGAGAAGAGCGAGCAGTACGTC.

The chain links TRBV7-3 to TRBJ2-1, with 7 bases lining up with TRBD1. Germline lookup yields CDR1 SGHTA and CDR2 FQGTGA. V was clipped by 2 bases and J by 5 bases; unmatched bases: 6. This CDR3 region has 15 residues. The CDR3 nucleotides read TGTGCCAGCAGCTTAGCGACAGGGCGGGACAATGAGCAGTTCTTC. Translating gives CASSLATGRDNEQFF.

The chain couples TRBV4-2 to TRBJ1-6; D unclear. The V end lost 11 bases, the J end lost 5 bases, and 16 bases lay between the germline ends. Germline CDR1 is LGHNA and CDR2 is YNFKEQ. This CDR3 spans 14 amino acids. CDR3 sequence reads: CASTMGIHNSPLHF. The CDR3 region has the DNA TGTGCCTCCACCATGGGCATCCATAATTCACCCCTCCACTTT.

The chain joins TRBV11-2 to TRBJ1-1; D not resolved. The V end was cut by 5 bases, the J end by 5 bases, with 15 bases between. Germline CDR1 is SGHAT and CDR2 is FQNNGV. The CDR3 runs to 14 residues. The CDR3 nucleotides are TGTGCCAGCAGCCCGCACCCCGCGGGGACTGAAGCTTTCTTT. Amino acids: CASSPHPAGTEAFF.

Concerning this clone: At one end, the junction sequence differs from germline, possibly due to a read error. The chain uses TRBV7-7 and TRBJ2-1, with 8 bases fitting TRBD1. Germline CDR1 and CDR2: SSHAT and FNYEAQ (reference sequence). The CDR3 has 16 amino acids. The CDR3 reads CASSLSTGGPYNEQFF. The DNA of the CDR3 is TGTGCTAGCAGCTTAAGTACAGGGGGGCCCTACAATGAGCAGTTCTTC.

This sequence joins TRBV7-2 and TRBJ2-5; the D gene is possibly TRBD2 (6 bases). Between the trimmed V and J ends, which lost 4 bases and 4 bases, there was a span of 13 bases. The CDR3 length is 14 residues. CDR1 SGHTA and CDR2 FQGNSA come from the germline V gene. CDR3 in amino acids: CASSWDFQGETQYF. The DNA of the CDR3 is TGTGCCAGCAGCTGGGACTTCCAGGGAGAGACCCAGTACTTC.

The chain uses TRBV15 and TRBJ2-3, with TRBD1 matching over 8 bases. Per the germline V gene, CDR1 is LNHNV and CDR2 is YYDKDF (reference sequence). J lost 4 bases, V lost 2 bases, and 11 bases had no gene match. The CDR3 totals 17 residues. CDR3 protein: CATSRPKAGGEADTQYF. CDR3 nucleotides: TGTGCCACCAGCAGACCAAAGGCAGGGGGCGAGGCAGATACGCAGTATTTT.

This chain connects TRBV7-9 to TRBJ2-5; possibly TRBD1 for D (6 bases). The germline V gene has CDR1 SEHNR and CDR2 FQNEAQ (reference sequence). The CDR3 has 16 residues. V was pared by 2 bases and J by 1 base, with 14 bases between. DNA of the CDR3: TGTGCCAGCAGCTTATGGACAGTTTCGAGCCAAGAGACCCAGTACTTC. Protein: CASSLWTVSSQETQYF.

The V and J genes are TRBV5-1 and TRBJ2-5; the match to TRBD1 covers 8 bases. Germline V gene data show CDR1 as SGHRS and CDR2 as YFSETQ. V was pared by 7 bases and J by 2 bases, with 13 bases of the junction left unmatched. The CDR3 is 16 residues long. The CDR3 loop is CASSPNRGKGQETQYF. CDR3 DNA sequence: TGCGCCAGCTCTCCAAACAGGGGGAAGGGGCAAGAGACCCAGTACTTC.

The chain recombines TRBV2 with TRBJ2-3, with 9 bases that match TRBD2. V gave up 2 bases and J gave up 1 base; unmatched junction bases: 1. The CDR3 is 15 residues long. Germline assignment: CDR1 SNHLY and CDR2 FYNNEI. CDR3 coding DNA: TGTGCCAGCAGTGAATGGACTAGCGGCACAGATACGCAGTATTTT. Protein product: CASSEWTSGTDTQYF.

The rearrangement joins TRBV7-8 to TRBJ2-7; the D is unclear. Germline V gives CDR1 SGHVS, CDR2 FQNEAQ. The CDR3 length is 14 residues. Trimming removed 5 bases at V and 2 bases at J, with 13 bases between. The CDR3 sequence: CASSRDDMTYEQYV. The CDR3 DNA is TGTGCCAGCAGCCGTGACGACATGACCTACGAGCAGTACGTC.

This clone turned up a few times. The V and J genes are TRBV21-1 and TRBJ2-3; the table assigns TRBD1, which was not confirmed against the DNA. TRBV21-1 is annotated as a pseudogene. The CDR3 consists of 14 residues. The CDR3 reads CASSSPRGEDTQYF. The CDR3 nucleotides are TGTGCCAGCAGCTCTCCCAGGGGCGAGGATACGCAGTATTTT.

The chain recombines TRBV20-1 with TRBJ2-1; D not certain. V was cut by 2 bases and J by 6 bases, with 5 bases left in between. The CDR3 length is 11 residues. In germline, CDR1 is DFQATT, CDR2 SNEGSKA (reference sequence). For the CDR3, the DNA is TGCAGTGCTAGATTAGTCAATGAGCAGTTCTTC. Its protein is CSARLVNEQFF.

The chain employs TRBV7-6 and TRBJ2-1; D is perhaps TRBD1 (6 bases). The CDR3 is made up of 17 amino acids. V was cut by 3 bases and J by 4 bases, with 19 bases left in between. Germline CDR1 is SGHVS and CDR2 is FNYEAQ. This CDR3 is CASSLQQGLVTYNEQFF. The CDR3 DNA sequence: TGTGCCAGCAGCTTGCAGCAGGGGCTAGTGACGTACAATGAGCAGTTCTTC.